This T cell receptor (beta chain) was documented in a study of blood T cell repertoires in COVID-19. The ends were cut back, 4 bases at V and 3 bases at J, with 7 bases in the middle. Germline CDR1 is SGHRS and CDR2 is YFSETQ. This CDR3 spans 12 amino acids. Per the original data handling: Amplification from reference gene primers served as the basis for estimated nucleated cell counts. TCRdb keeps only in-frame clones here, not all; method: immunoSEQ multiplex PCR. That table supplies the V and J calls and clone size; D and trimming were determined from the DNA. The table lists about 230,000 clones, 70% to 90% of them singletons, with around 0.89% in the top ten.

V and J are TRBV5-1 and TRBJ1-2, with no clear D. This clonotype was obtained from a man aged 35 to 55 with acute or convalescent COVID-19. The sample consisted of peripheral blood. CDR3 region: CASSRQDYGYTF. The DNA of the CDR3 is TGCGCCAGCAGCCGGCAGGACTATGGCTACACCTTC.